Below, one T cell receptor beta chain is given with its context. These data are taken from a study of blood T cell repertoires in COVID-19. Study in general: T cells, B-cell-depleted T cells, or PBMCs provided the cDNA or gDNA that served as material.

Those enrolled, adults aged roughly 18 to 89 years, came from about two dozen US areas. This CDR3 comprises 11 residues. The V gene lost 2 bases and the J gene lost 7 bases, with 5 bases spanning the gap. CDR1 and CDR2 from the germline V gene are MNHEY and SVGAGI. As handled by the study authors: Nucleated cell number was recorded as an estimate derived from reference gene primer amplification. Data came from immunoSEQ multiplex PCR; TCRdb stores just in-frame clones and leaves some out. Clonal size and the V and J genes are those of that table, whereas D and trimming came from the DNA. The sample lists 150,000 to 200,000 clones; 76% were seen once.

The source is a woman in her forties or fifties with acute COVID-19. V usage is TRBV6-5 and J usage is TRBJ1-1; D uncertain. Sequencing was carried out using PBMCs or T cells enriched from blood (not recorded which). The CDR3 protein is CASSYGGEAFF. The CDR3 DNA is TGTGCCAGCAGTTACGGAGGTGAAGCTTTCTTT.